A single sample gave rise to the 5 T cell receptor beta chains below, sequenced in a study of T cell responses to AZD1222 COVID-19 vaccine. The protocol was immunoSEQ multiplex PCR, while the TCRdb copy is restricted to in-frame clones and leaves out a portion. The data contain about 130,000 clones, over 85% of them singletons. The material was peripheral blood, obtained on day 0 of AZD1222 vaccination. The receptor set was obtained from an adult in good health.

V usage is TRBV11-2 and J usage is TRBJ2-2; D uncertain. The CDR3 totals 14 residues. The germline CDR1 and CDR2 sequences are SGHAT and FQNNGV. The ends were cut back, 4 bases at V and 7 bases at J, with 13 bases in the middle. Here the CDR3 reads CASSSPFVGGELFF. CDR3 in DNA: TGTGCCAGCAGCTCCCCCTTCGTCGGCGGGGAGCTGTTTTTT.

V is TRBV5-4 and J is TRBJ1-2; the match to TRBD1 covers 7 bases. V lost 0 bases, J lost 3 bases, and 5 bases stayed unmatched. The CDR3 covers 15 residues. From germline, CDR1 is SGHNT and CDR2 YYREEE (reference sequence). The CDR3: CASSLGQGDHYGYTF. The DNA for the CDR3 is TGTGCCAGCAGCTTGGGACAGGGAGACCACTATGGCTACACCTTC.

The V and J genes are TRBV10-1 and TRBJ2-7; 8 positions match TRBD1. Unmatched junction bases numbered 13, after V lost 0 bases and J lost 6 bases. Germline values: CDR1 WNHNN, CDR2 SYGVQD (reference sequence). There are 17 residues in the CDR3. CDR3: CASSESSSPQGVLEQYF. In DNA, the CDR3 is TGCGCCAGCAGTGAGTCATCGAGTCCACAGGGGGTCCTCGAGCAGTACTTC.

This sequence joins TRBV28 and TRBJ1-5; D unclear. V dropped 7 bases and J dropped 3 bases, with 16 bases sitting between them. The germline gives CDR1 MDHEN, CDR2 SYDVKM. The CDR3 runs 15 residues. In DNA form, the CDR3 reads TGTGCCAGCACCAACGGACGGTCTCTCAATCAGCCCCAGCATTTT. As protein: CASTNGRSLNQPQHF.

The chain combines TRBV28 with TRBJ1-1; weak D call: TRBD1 (5 bases). The CDR3 loop spans 14 amino acids. Germline CDR1 MDHEN, CDR2 SYDVKM. Trimming took 7 bases from V and 6 from J, leaving 18 bases between them. Here the CDR3 DNA reads TGTGCCAGCATTACTTCCCGGGCGGGACCTGAAGCTTTCTTT. It encodes CASITSRAGPEAFF. The variable domain in full, completed from reference TRBV28 and TRBJ1-1, reads DVKVTQSSRYLVKRTGEKVFLECVQDMDHENMFWYRQDPGLGLRLIYFSYDVKMKEKGDIPEGYSVSREKKERFSLILESASTNQTSMYLCASITSRAGPEAFFGQGTRLTVV.